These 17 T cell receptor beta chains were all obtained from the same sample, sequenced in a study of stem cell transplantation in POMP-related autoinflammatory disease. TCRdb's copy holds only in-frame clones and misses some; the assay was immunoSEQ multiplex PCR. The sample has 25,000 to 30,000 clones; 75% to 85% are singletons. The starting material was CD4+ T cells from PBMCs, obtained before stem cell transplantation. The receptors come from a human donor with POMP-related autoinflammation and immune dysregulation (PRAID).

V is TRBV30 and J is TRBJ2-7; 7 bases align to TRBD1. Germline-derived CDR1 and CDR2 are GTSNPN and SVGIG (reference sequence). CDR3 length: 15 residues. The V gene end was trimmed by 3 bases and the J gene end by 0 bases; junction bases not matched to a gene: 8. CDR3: CAWSAGTESSYEQYF. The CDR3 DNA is TGTGCCTGGAGCGCCGGGACAGAGAGCTCCTACGAGCAGTACTTC.

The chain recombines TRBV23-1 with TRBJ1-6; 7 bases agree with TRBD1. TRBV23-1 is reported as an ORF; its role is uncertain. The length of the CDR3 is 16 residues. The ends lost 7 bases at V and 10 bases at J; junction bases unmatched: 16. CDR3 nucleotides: TGCGCCAGCACCAGAAAGGATAGACAGGGATCGTCACCCCTCCACTTT. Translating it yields CASTRKDRQGSSPLHF.

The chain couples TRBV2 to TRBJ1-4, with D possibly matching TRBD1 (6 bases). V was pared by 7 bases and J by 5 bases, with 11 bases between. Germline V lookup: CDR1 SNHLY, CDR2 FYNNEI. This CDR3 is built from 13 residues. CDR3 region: CASTGQPNEKLFF. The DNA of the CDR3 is TGTGCCAGCACCGGACAGCCCAATGAAAAACTGTTTTTT.

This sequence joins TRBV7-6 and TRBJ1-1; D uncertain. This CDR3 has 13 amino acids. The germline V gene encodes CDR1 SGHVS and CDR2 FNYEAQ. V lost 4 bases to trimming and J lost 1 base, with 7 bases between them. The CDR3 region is CASSSQGNTEAFF. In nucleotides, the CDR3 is TGTGCCAGCAGCTCCCAAGGGAACACTGAAGCTTTCTTT. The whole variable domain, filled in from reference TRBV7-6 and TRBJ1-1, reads GAGVSQSPRYKVTKRGQDVALRCDPISGHVSLYWYRQALGQGPEFLTYFNYEAQQDKSGLPNDRFSAERPEGSISTLTIQRTEQRDSAMYRCASSSQGNTEAFFGQGTRLTVV.

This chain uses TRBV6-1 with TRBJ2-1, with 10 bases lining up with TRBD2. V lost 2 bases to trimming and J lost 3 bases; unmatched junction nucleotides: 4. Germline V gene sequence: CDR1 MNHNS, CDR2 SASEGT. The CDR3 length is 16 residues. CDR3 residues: CASSETGLANYNEQFF. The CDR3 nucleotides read TGTGCCAGCAGTGAAACGGGACTAGCGAACTACAATGAGCAGTTCTTC.

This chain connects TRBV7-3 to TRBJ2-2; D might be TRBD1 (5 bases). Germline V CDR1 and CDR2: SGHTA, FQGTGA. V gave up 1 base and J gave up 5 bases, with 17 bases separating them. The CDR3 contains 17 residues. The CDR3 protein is CASSLRGREIGTGELFF. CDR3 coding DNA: TGTGCCAGCAGCTTAAGAGGCAGGGAAATCGGGACCGGGGAGCTGTTTTTT.

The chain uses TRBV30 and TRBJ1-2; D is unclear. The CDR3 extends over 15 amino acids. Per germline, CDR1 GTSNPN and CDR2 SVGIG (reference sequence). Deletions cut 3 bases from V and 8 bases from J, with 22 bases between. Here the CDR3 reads CAWSPLGSGSKGYTF. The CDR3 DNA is TGTGCCTGGAGCCCCCTGGGGTCCGGATCTAAAGGCTACACCTTC. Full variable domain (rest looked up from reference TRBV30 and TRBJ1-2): SQTIHQWPATLVQPVGSPLSLECTVEGTSNPNLYWYRQAAGRGLQLLFYSVGIGQISSEVPQNLSASRPQDRQFILSSKKLLLSDSGFYLCAWSPLGSGSKGYTFGSGTRLTVV.

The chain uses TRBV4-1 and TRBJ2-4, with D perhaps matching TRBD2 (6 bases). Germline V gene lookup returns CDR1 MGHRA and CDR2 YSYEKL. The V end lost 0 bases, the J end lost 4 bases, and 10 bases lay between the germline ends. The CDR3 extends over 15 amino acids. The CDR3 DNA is TGCGCCAGCAGCCAAGACGGGGCGGGGAAAAACATTCAGTACTTC. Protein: CASSQDGAGKNIQYF.

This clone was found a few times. The CDR3 DNA sequence: TGTGCCAGCAGCCTATCCGGACAAACCCATCAGCCCCAGCATTTT. Translating gives CASSLSGQTHQPQHF. J is TRBJ1-5 and V is TRBV28; tentatively, D is TRBD1 (5 bases). The V gene's germline CDR1 is MDHEN and CDR2 SYDVKM. Trimming took off 6 bases at V and 5 bases at J, with 17 bases between the two ends. The CDR3 is 15 residues long.

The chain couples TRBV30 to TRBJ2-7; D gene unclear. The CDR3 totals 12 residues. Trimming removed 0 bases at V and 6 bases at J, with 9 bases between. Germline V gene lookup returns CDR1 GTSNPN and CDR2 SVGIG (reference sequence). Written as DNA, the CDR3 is TGTGCCTGGAGTGTAACAGAAGGCGAGCAGTACTTC. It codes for CAWSVTEGEQYF.

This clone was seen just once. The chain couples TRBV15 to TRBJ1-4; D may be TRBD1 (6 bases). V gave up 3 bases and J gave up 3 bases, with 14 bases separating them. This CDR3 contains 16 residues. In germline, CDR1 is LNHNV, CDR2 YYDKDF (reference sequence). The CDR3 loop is CATSSQTGGPNEKLFF. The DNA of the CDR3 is TGTGCCACCAGCAGTCAGACGGGGGGGCCTAATGAAAAACTGTTTTTT.

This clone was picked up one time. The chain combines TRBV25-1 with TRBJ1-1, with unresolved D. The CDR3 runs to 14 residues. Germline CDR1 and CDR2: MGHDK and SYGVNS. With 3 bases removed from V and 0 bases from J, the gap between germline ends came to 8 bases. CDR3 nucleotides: TGTGCCAGCAGTGACCTAGCCCTGAACACTGAAGCTTTCTTT. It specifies CASSDLALNTEAFF.

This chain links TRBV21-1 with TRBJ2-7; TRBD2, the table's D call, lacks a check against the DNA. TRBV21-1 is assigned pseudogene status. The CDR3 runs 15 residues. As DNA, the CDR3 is TGTGCCAGCAGAGATAGCGGGAAAAGCTCCTACGAGCAGTACTTC. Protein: CASRDSGKSSYEQYF.

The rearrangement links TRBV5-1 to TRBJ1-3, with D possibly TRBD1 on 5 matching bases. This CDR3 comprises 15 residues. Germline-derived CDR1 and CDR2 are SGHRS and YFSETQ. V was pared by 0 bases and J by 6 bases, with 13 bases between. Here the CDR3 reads CASSLAAQGENTIYF. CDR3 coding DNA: TGCGCCAGCAGCTTGGCCGCGCAGGGAGAAAACACCATATATTTT. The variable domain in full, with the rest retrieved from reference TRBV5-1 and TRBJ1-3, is KAGVTQTPRYLIKTRGQQVTLSCSPISGHRSVSWYQQTPGQGLQFLFEYFSETQRNKGNFPGRFSGRQFSNSRSEMNVSTLELGDSALYLCASSLAAQGENTIYFGEGSWLTVV.

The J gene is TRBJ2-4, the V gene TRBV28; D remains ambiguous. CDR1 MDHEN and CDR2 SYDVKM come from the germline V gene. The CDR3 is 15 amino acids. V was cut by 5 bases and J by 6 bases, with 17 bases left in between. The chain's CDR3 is CASSGDGPPRNIQYF. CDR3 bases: TGTGCCAGCAGTGGGGATGGGCCGCCGCGAAACATTCAGTACTTC.

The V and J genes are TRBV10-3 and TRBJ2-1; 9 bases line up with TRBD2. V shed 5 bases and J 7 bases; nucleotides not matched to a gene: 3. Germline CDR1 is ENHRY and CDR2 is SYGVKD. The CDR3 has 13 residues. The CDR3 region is CAISSREGNEQFF. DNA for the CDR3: TGTGCCATCAGTTCGCGGGAGGGTAATGAGCAGTTCTTC.

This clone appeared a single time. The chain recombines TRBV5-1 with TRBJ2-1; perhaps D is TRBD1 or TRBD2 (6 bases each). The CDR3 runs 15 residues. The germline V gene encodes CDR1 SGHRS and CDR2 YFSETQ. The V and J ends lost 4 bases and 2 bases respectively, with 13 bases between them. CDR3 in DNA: TGCGCCAGCAGCCCAACAGGGACTGCCTACAATGAGCAGTTCTTC. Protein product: CASSPTGTAYNEQFF.